This entry features one TCR beta chain sequence. The data were taken from a study of CD8 T cells in Susac syndrome. RNA in amounts of roughly 0.5 to 1 ug was reverse transcribed with random hexamers. TCRdb ran MiXCR on the immunoSEQ multiplex PCR reads and lists one entry per CDR3 protein. The sample lists fewer than 200,000 distinct CDR3 sequences, 90% to 95% occurring once. Specimen: CD4+ T cells from PBMCs. The receptor comes from a human donor with Susac syndrome.

CDR3 amino acids: CSARTETYEQYF. In DNA, the CDR3 is TGCAGTGCTAGGACAGAAACCTACGAGCAGTACTTC. This rearrangement joins TRBV20-1 to TRBJ2-7, with a tentative D call TRBD1 (5 bases). The CDR3 has 12 residues. V was cut by 3 bases and J by 2 bases, with 8 bases left in between. CDR1 and CDR2 (germline): DFQATT, SNEGSKA (reference sequence).